This T cell receptor (beta chain) was captured by sequencing in a study of cytomegalovirus exposure and HLA in healthy donors. General study results and limits: That first-cohort TCR clusters tended to co-occur in the roughly 130 validation repertoires was found in a later analysis.

Comment on this clone: Antigen unknown.

Clones were sequenced by immunoSEQ multiplex PCR, and TCRdb holds only the in-frame ones, with some missing. The sample lists under 150,000 clones; around nine tenths were seen once. The origin of this receptor is a woman aged 18-35 years in good health and CMV-seronegative. Sample: PBMCs.

CDR3 in amino acids: CASSPGGTNTGELFF. CDR3 DNA: TGTGCCAGCAGCCCGGGGGGAACGAACACCGGGGAGCTGTTTTTT. This chain connects TRBV5-4 to TRBJ2-2; 7 nucleotides align to TRBD2. The CDR3 sequence is 15 residues long. With V trimmed by 4 bases and J by 0 bases, 3 bases remained unmatched. Germline loops: CDR1 SGHNT, CDR2 YYREEE (reference sequence).